This TCR beta chain is from a study of T cells in Graves' hyperthyroidism and ophthalmopathy (dated by TCRdb to between 2018 and 2021). With regard to the full study: To identify TCR V-J signatures that set the groups apart, the researchers used a discovery cohort of 100 patients, made up of 40 to 45 with Graves' ophthalmopathy and some 56 with stable Graves' hyperthyroidism. Prospective prediction of ophthalmopathy was tested in an independent validation cohort consisting of 18 hyperthyroidism patients and over 15 patients who later progressed to ophthalmopathy. The paper reports TCR Vbeta CDR3 sequencing of more than 120 peripheral blood samples: 40 or so ophthalmopathy, over 70 hyperthyroidism and approximately 17 progressor patients. In addition, the study compared T-cell repertoires in thyroid tissue and in blood from roughly 6 Graves' hyperthyroidism patients. The approximately 97 discovery patients were randomly divided into training and test sets at a 7:3 ratio. After blood sampling, hyperthyroidism patients were treated with methimazole at a starting dose of 30 mg daily, and ophthalmopathy patients were treated with high-dose intravenous methylprednisolone.

Amplification of TCR beta CDR3 regions was carried out from RNA transcripts. The TCR CDR3 was subjected to a first round of RT-PCR using the HTBI primer set and the Qiagen OneStep RT-PCR kit. A second multiplex PCR round built the libraries, followed by size selection and purification. Paired-end sequencing of the libraries was performed with 100 bp reads on an Illumina HiSeq2000. In the paper's pipeline: SOAPnuke was used to process the raw data, with reads discarded if the reads contained adapters or uncalled bases, had a mean Phred below 15, or lacked an exact constant-primer or identifier match. High-quality paired reads were merged using COPE v1.2.5, and each unique nucleotide sequence was defined as a clonotype. MiTCR v1.1 was used to align the clonotypes against IMGT TRBV, TRBD and TRBJ reference segments. Only V-J combinations with frequency above 0.0001, covering about 99% of repertoires, were analysed. The TCS score was defined as the ratio of F50 (clonal expansion) to E x V (chaos), calculated using BLOSUM62-based TCRdist between CDR3 peptides within each V-J. Welch's t-statistics and random forest reduced roughly 540 V-J features to 10 to 15, which were used in a naive Bayes classifier (R e1071). Thyroid-blood repertoire similarity was quantified with the Morisita-Horn index. Using fastp at Q25 and MiXCR, TCRdb reprocessed the public reads and kept productive beta chains. Each CDR3 protein gets just one entry, which takes the most common genes and DNA from the rows behind it. The V and J calls shown here were made by TCRdb, not taken from the authors' results. Present in this sample are 450,000 to 700,000 distinct CDR3 sequences, around 42% of which were seen just once. Around 20% of the sample is in the top ten clones.

What the research found in general, with its limitations: In validation, the model predicted progression to ophthalmopathy with approximately 70% sensitivity and over 72% specificity, a median of about 6 months before onset. Blood samples also contained most of the expanded thyroid clonotypes (frequency above 0.001), which suggests that blood repertoires may reflect thyroid immune responses. Ophthalmopathy was separated from stable hyperthyroidism by a 13 V-J signature model, with around 88% sensitivity and approximately 81% specificity obtained in cross-validation and 80%/75% obtained in testing. No statistical method was used to set the sample size in advance, and investigators knew the group allocation.

Details on this clonotype: The antigen it binds to is not known. Base qualities are missing; no much larger clone stands one base away.

Any patient with an uncontrolled infection, another autoimmune disease, pregnancy or lactation was excluded. Diagnoses were established on the basis of clinical symptoms, serum thyroxine and TRAb, thyroid ultrasound, and orbital computed tomography. Total RNA was extracted using Trizol reagent, and RNA quality was assessed on an Agilent 2100 Bioanalyzer. The germline V gene yields SGHAT for CDR1 and FQNNGV for CDR2. Clipping removes 5 bases from V and 3 bases from J, with 6 as the unmatched junction base count. Including cysteine and phenylalanine, the CDR3 has 15 amino acids. Only the CDR3 part of the read is kept: 45 bases, read in frame from the first base.

The sequence is built from TRBV11-2 and TRBJ2-2; TRBD1 agrees with 7 junctional bases. The TCR originated in an adult woman with Graves' disease, either hyperthyroidism or ophthalmopathy (not recorded which). Material for sequencing was peripheral blood or thyroid tissue (not recorded which). The nucleotides read TGTGCCAGCAGCGTGGGGACAGTTGACACCGGGGAGCTGTTTTTT. Its translation is CASSVGTVDTGELFF.